This is a list of T cell receptor beta chains from one sample in a study of blood T cell repertoires in COVID-19. Assay used: immunoSEQ multiplex PCR; TCRdb lists only in-frame clones, some missing. The sample contains approximately 98,000 clones, approximately 84% of which appear only once. Specimen: peripheral blood. All receptors derive from a woman aged 80 or older with acute or convalescent COVID-19. CDR3s include the opening cysteine and the closing phenylalanine or tryptophan. Each record gives: CDR3 length, clone size, J gene, D gene, V gene, CDR3 protein, CDR3 DNA. The D gene is left open where the match is weak. Clone size is given for some rows only: seen once, a few or many times, or a class if the clone is expanded.

>16|-|TRBJ2-2|-|TRBV18
CASSPPVRGGLGELFF
TGTGCCAGCTCACCACCGGTCAGGGGCGGCCTCGGGGAGCTGTTTTTT
>16|-|TRBJ1-2|TRBD1|TRBV28
CASSPPATGGGYGYTF
TGTGCCAGCAGTCCCCCCGCGACAGGGGGAGGCTATGGCTACACCTTC
>15|-|TRBJ2-3|-|TRBV5-1
CASSLELDSTDTQYF
TGCGCCAGCAGCTTAGAACTAGACTCCACAGATACGCAGTATTTT
>13|-|TRBJ2-3|-|TRBV4-2
CASSQDRPDTQYF
TGTGCCAGCAGCCAAGATCGTCCGGATACGCAGTATTTT
>18|-|TRBJ2-3|TRBD1|TRBV5-4
CASSLPLGQGQSTDTQYF
TGTGCCAGCAGCTTGCCCTTAGGACAGGGGCAAAGCACAGATACGCAGTATTTT
>15|-|TRBJ2-3|-|TRBV18
CASSPRGTSTDTQYF
TGTGCCAGCTCACCACGGGGCACTAGCACAGATACGCAGTATTTT
>12|-|TRBJ2-1|TRBD2|TRBV9
CASNGGYNEQFF
TGTGCCAGCAACGGGGGGTACAATGAGCAGTTCTTC
>12|-|TRBJ2-5|-|TRBV28
CASSSPGRTQYF
TGTGCCAGCAGTTCCCCGGGAAGGACCCAGTACTTC
>16|once|TRBJ2-5|TRBD2|TRBV7-2
CASSLLGSGGQETQYF
TGTGCCAGCAGCTTACTCGGTAGCGGGGGGCAAGAGACCCAGTACTTC
>15|-|TRBJ2-3|-|TRBV19
CASKSSSSSTDTQYF
TGTGCCAGTAAGTCGAGTTCCTCTAGCACAGATACGCAGTATTTT
>23|once|TRBJ1-6|-|TRBV12-2
CASRSTGGAIHPRDRAGNSPLHF
TGTGCAAGTCGCTCTACCGGGGGGGCCATCCATCCCCGTGACAGGGCCGGTAATTCACCCCTCCACTTT
>17|-|TRBJ1-1|TRBD1|TRBV9
CASSAYYNRGANTEAFF
TGTGCCAGCAGCGCCTACTATAACAGGGGGGCGAACACTGAAGCTTTCTTT
>17|-|TRBJ1-1|-|TRBV19
CASSIGGQGPMNTEAFF
TGTGCCAGTAGTATTGGGGGCCAGGGCCCAATGAACACTGAAGCTTTCTTT
>16|-|TRBJ1-1|-|TRBV19
CASSPLRGFMNTEAFF
TGTGCCAGTAGTCCCCTCAGGGGTTTCATGAACACTGAAGCTTTCTTT
>13|-|TRBJ1-2|-|TRBV19
CASSITGERGYTF
TGTGCCAGTAGTATAACCGGGGAACGTGGCTACACCTTC
>15|-|TRBJ1-2|-|TRBV28
CASIKQARANYGYTF
TGTGCCAGCATCAAACAGGCCCGAGCTAACTATGGCTACACCTTC
>15|-|TRBJ1-2|TRBD1|TRBV7-8
CASSLSRDRDGGYTF
TGTGCCAGCAGCTTATCCCGAGACAGGGATGGCGGCTACACCTTC
>16|-|TRBJ2-5|TRBD2|TRBV5-4
CASSWTSGLALETQYF
TGTGCCAGCAGTTGGACAAGTGGACTAGCGTTGGAGACCCAGTACTTC
>16|-|TRBJ1-5|TRBD1|TRBV28
CASSPPGTDYYQPQHF
TGTGCCAGCAGTCCCCCCGGGACAGATTATTATCAGCCCCAGCATTTT
>16|few|TRBJ1-2|TRBD1|TRBV10-3
CAISEGIGGEEDGYTF
TGTGCCATCAGTGAGGGTATAGGGGGCGAGGAAGACGGCTACACCTTC
>15|-|TRBJ2-3|-|TRBV28
CASSRNRDSTDTQYF
TGTGCCAGCAGTCGAAACAGAGATAGCACAGATACGCAGTATTTT
>18|-|TRBJ1-2|TRBD1|TRBV25-1
CASSAPPGQGALSDGYTF
TGTGCCAGCAGTGCCCCACCGGGACAGGGGGCGCTAAGTGATGGCTACACCTTC
>12|-|TRBJ2-2|-|TRBV30
CAGGPFAGELFF
TGTGCCGGGGGCCCCTTTGCCGGGGAGCTGTTTTTT
>14|-|TRBJ2-5|-|TRBV2
CASSDKRRAETQYF
TGTGCCAGCAGTGATAAGCGGCGAGCGGAGACCCAGTACTTC
>13|-|TRBJ1-1|-|TRBV29-1
CSVAVTSNTEAFF
TGCAGCGTTGCAGTTACCTCGAACACTGAAGCTTTCTTT
>13|once|TRBJ1-2|-|TRBV28
CASTPGRVLGYTF
TGTGCCAGCACTCCTGGCAGGGTCTTGGGCTACACCTTC
>15|-|TRBJ2-6|-|TRBV5-1
CASSVQGSGANVLTF
TGCGCCAGCAGCGTCCAGGGCTCTGGGGCCAACGTCCTGACTTTC
>12|once|TRBJ1-2|-|TRBV7-2
CASSPHTYGYTF
TGTGCCAGCAGCCCACACACCTATGGCTACACCTTC
>15|-|TRBJ2-5|TRBD1|TRBV2
CASRATGTDQETQYF
TGTGCCAGCAGAGCCACCGGGACAGACCAAGAGACCCAGTACTTC
>16|-|TRBJ1-1|-|TRBV7-2
CASSSGAQGLGTEAFF
TGTGCCAGCAGCTCCGGCGCCCAGGGGTTAGGCACTGAAGCTTTCTTT
>14|once|TRBJ1-1|-|TRBV19
CASGDNRWNTEAFF
TGTGCCAGTGGTGACAACCGCTGGAACACTGAAGCTTTCTTT
>13|-|TRBJ1-1|-|TRBV3-1/TRBV3-2
CASSWKRGTEAFF
TGTGCCAGCAGCTGGAAGAGGGGGACTGAAGCTTTCTTT
>15|-|TRBJ1-5|TRBD1|TRBV6-5
CASSRGQASNQPQHF
TGTGCCAGCAGCCGGGGACAGGCGAGCAATCAGCCCCAGCATTTT
>14|-|TRBJ2-7|TRBD1|TRBV5-1
CASSLWGTGREQYF
TGCGCCAGCAGCTTGTGGGGGACAGGGCGCGAGCAGTACTTC
>15|once|TRBJ2-5|-|TRBV6-5
CASSYGYTGQETQYF
TGTGCCAGCAGTTACGGATATACAGGGCAAGAGACCCAGTACTTC
>11|-|TRBJ1-1|TRBD1|TRBV25-1
CASKGTVRAFF
TGTGCCAGCAAAGGGACAGTCAGAGCTTTCTTT
>15|-|TRBJ2-1|-|TRBV27
CASSSSGRNYNEQFF
TGTGCCAGCAGTTCATCGGGCAGGAACTACAATGAGCAGTTCTTC
>13|-|TRBJ1-6|-|TRBV4-3
CASSQDVYSPLHF
TGCGCCAGCAGCCAAGACGTGTATTCACCCCTCCACTTT
>16|-|TRBJ2-1|TRBD2|TRBV18
CASSPLGGGSYNEQFF
TGTGCCAGCTCACCACTGGGCGGGGGCTCCTACAATGAGCAGTTCTTC
>14|-|TRBJ1-3|-|TRBV5-6
CASSSGAFGNTIYF
TGTGCCAGCAGCAGCGGGGCGTTTGGAAACACCATATATTTT
>16|once|TRBJ2-2|TRBD1|TRBV11-2
CASSRRDRVNTGELFF
TGTGCCAGCAGCAGACGGGACAGAGTGAACACCGGGGAGCTGTTTTTT
>13|few|TRBJ1-6|-|TRBV18
CASFPGGNSPLHF
TGTGCCAGCTTCCCGGGGGGTAATTCACCCCTCCACTTT
>13|-|TRBJ1-1|-|TRBV7-9
CASSFLFSTEAFF
TGTGCCAGCAGCTTCCTCTTCTCCACTGAAGCTTTCTTT
>16|-|TRBJ2-6|-|TRBV27
CASSFGAGDGANVLTF
TGTGCCAGCAGTTTTGGGGCAGGGGACGGGGCCAACGTCCTGACTTTC